This T cell receptor beta chain came from a study of T cell responses to AZD1222 COVID-19 vaccine. Findings and limits, study-wide: Rises in breadth and depth of Spike-specific TCRs came after two AZD1222 doses. Mostly white British, mostly female donors; authors suggested clonal diversity may be underestimated. Unmutated variant regions are reportedly targeted by nearly half of spike-specific TCRs. Baseline antibody screening turned up just a handful of seropositive AZD1222 recipients.

The V gene's germline CDR1 is PRHDT and CDR2 FYEKMQ (reference sequence). With 6 bases removed from V and 0 bases from J, the gap between germline ends came to 22 bases. The CDR3 covers 18 residues. Worth noting for this clone: Its antigen remains unidentified.

Here immunoSEQ multiplex PCR was the method, and the copy in TCRdb shows in-frame clones only, minus some. Of 120,000 to 150,000 clones listed, roughly nine tenths were seen once; the top ten hold around 1.7%. The sequenced sample was peripheral blood, obtained 28 days after the second AZD1222 dose. This rearrangement joins TRBV13 to TRBJ2-3; D call uncertain. This clonotype was obtained from an adult who received the AZD1222 COVID-19 vaccine. The CDR3 DNA is TGTGCCAGCAGACGTACCCTTTCCAGCTCCACTAGCACAGATACGCAGTATTTT. Translated: CASRRTLSSSTSTDTQYF.